The 31 T cell receptor beta chains in this list originate from one sample, sequenced in a study of T cell responses to AZD1222 COVID-19 vaccine. Clones were read by immunoSEQ multiplex PCR, and TCRdb kept only the in-frame ones, dropping some. The repertoire consists of 80,000 to 85,000 clones, with 91% occurring once and the leading ten covering approximately 8%. Specimen: peripheral blood, collected 28 days after the second AZD1222 dose. The origin of the receptors is an adult who received the AZD1222 COVID-19 vaccine.

The V call is TRBV7-2, the J call TRBJ1-1, with D unclear. The V and J ends lost 1 base and 2 bases respectively, with 8 bases between them. CDR3 length: 14 amino acids. Germline CDR1 is SGHTA and CDR2 is FQGNSA. The CDR3 loop reads CASSLVVGNTEAFF. CDR3 nucleotide sequence: TGTGCCAGCAGCTTAGTCGTGGGTAACACTGAAGCTTTCTTT. Drawing the rest from reference TRBV7-2 and TRBJ1-1, the complete variable domain is GAGVSQSPSNKVTEKGKDVELRCDPISGHTALYWYRQSLGQGLEFLIYFQGNSAPDKSGLPSDRFSAERTGGSVSTLTIQRTQQEDSAVYLCASSLVVGNTEAFFGQGTRLTVV.

The genes are TRBV29-1 and TRBJ1-5, with D possibly TRBD1 on 5 matching bases. Germline lookup yields CDR1 SQVTM and CDR2 ANQGSEA. This CDR3 is built from 13 residues. V was cut by 4 bases and J by 8 bases, with 15 bases left in between. The CDR3 region is CSVVVGEDEPQHF. The CDR3 region has the DNA TGCAGCGTTGTAGTAGGGGAAGACGAGCCCCAGCATTTT. The whole variable domain, filled in from reference TRBV29-1 and TRBJ1-5, reads SAVISQKPSRDICQRGTSLTIQCQVDSQVTMMFWYRQQPGQSLTLIATANQGSEATYESGFVIDKFPISRPNLTFSTLTVSNMSPEDSSIYLCSVVVGEDEPQHFGDGTRLSIL.

V and J are TRBV6-5 and TRBJ1-2; 7 bases are a match to TRBD1. The CDR3 consists of 14 residues. CDR1 and CDR2 (germline): MNHEY, SVGAGI. V shed 6 bases and J 2 bases; nucleotides not matched to a gene: 6. This CDR3 reads CASRPAGQNYGYTF. CDR3 DNA sequence: TGTGCCAGCAGACCCGCGGGACAGAACTATGGCTACACCTTC.

This chain connects TRBV2 to TRBJ2-7; 7 bases agree with TRBD2. Trimming took 6 bases from V and 4 from J; bases not matched to a gene: 9. Germline loops: CDR1 SNHLY, CDR2 FYNNEI. CDR3 length equals 14 residues. As DNA, the CDR3 is TGTGCCAGCAGACTCCGCGGGAGTGCATACGAGCAGTACTTC. Residues: CASRLRGSAYEQYF.

The rearrangement joins TRBV5-1 to TRBJ2-5; 9 bases line up with TRBD1. The trim removed 5 bases at V and 0 bases at J, leaving 2 bases unmatched. The CDR3 covers 14 residues. Germline assignment: CDR1 SGHRS and CDR2 YFSETQ. The CDR3 loop is CASSRDRDQETQYF. The CDR3 DNA reads TGCGCCAGCAGTCGGGACAGGGACCAAGAGACCCAGTACTTC.

J is TRBJ2-3 and V is TRBV30, with TRBD2 matching 7 bases. This CDR3 region has 14 residues. The germline gives CDR1 GTSNPN, CDR2 SVGIG (reference sequence). The junction had 7 bases not matched to a gene; V was cut back by 5 bases and J by 2 bases. The CDR3 DNA follows: TGTGCCTGGCCTCTAGCGGACATCACAGATACGCAGTATTTT. This encodes CAWPLADITDTQYF.

The chain employs TRBV7-3 and TRBJ2-7, with D hard to call. Germline CDR1 SGHTA, CDR2 FQGTGA. Between the trimmed V and J ends, which lost 2 bases and 0 bases, there was a span of 2 bases. The CDR3 is 12 residues long. The CDR3 DNA sequence: TGTGCCAGCAGCTTATCCTCCTACGAGCAGTACTTC. It translates to CASSLSSYEQYF. Variable domain in full (rest from reference TRBV7-3 and TRBJ2-7): GAGVSQTPSNKVTEKGKYVELRCDPISGHTALYWYRQSLGQGPEFLIYFQGTGAADDSGLPNDRFFAVRPEGSVSTLKIQRTERGDSAVYLCASSLSSYEQYFGPGTRLTVT.

V gene TRBV5-1 combines with J gene TRBJ2-7, with D maybe TRBD2 (6 bases). The CDR3 contains 14 residues. V was cut by 2 bases and J by 0 bases, with 9 bases left in between. Per germline, CDR1 SGHRS and CDR2 YFSETQ. In DNA form, the CDR3 reads TGCGCCAGCAGCTTTCTAGCGAACTCCTACGAGCAGTACTTC. Translating it yields CASSFLANSYEQYF.

The chain couples TRBV5-1 to TRBJ2-7; 9 bases map to TRBD1. Germline V CDR1 and CDR2: SGHRS, YFSETQ. V dropped 0 bases and J dropped 6; count of bases not matched to a gene: 7. The CDR3 extends over 15 amino acids. This CDR3 is CASSLALGQGSEQYF. The CDR3 DNA follows: TGCGCCAGCAGCTTGGCCTTAGGACAGGGGTCCGAGCAGTACTTC.

The chain links TRBV30 to TRBJ2-6; D possibly matches TRBD1 or TRBD2 (6 bases each). V was pared by 6 bases and J by 0 bases, with 36 bases between. Germline-derived CDR1 and CDR2 are GTSNPN and SVGIG (reference sequence). The CDR3 extends over 23 amino acids. For the CDR3, the DNA is TGTGCCTGTCCCACCCCGGGTACAGGGCGGGGTCGAATGTTTGGCTCTGGGGCCAACGTCCTGACTTTC. Translated: CACPTPGTGRGRMFGSGANVLTF. The variable domain in full, completed from reference TRBV30 and TRBJ2-6, reads SQTIHQWPATLVQPVGSPLSLECTVEGTSNPNLYWYRQAAGRGLQLLFYSVGIGQISSEVPQNLSASRPQDRQFILSSKKLLLSDSGFYLCACPTPGTGRGRMFGSGANVLTFGAGSRLTVL.

The rearrangement joins TRBV19 to TRBJ2-3; 9 positions agree with TRBD1. Losses at the gene ends were 3 bases for V and 4 bases for J; bases not matched to a gene: 5. The CDR3 is made up of 15 amino acids. The germline V gene has CDR1 LNHDA and CDR2 SQIVND (reference sequence). CDR3 nucleotides: TGTGCCAGTAGTATGGGGACAGGGAGGTCAGATACGCAGTATTTT. It specifies CASSMGTGRSDTQYF.

J is TRBJ1-1 and V is TRBV28, with no clear D. Between the trimmed V and J ends, which lost 3 bases and 4 bases, there was a span of 9 bases. The CDR3 spans 13 residues. The V gene's germline CDR1 is MDHEN and CDR2 SYDVKM. The CDR3 nucleotides are TGTGCCAGCAGTTTCCAAGTCGGCACTGAAGCTTTCTTT. Its translation: CASSFQVGTEAFF.

V usage is TRBV7-9 and J usage is TRBJ1-2; 7 positions match TRBD1. The CDR3 contains 15 residues. With 8 bases clipped from V and 4 bases from J, the junction kept 13 bases outside the gene matches. Germline V gives CDR1 SEHNR, CDR2 FQNEAQ (reference sequence). This chain's CDR3 is CASGTDSTHLYGYTF. In nucleotides, the CDR3 is TGTGCCAGCGGGACAGACTCTACCCACCTCTATGGCTACACCTTC.

In this sample, this clone turned up a few times. The chain employs TRBV6-5 and TRBJ2-5; no definite D call. The CDR3 is made up of 15 amino acids. V was pared by 11 bases and J by 5 bases, with 24 bases between. Germline CDR1 MNHEY, CDR2 SVGAGI. The CDR3 DNA follows: TGTGCCGCTTATCCTGGGCCCCAACTTTCTGAGACCCAGTACTTC. Amino acid sequence: CAAYPGPQLSETQYF.

This clone was observed a single time. The V gene is TRBV6-5, the J gene TRBJ1-1, with D possibly being TRBD1 (5 bases). The germline CDR1 and CDR2 sequences are MNHEY and SVGAGI. The V end was cut by 0 bases, the J end by 1 base, with 9 bases between. The CDR3 runs 15 residues. CDR3 bases: TGTGCCAGCAGTTACTCGTGGCAGGGGAACACTGAAGCTTTCTTT. Its protein product is CASSYSWQGNTEAFF.

The chain employs TRBV29-1 and TRBJ1-1; D is unclear. Germline loops: CDR1 SQVTM, CDR2 ANQGSEA. V dropped 4 bases and J dropped 1 base, with 13 bases sitting between them. This CDR3 region has 14 residues. For the CDR3, the DNA is TGCAGCGTTGTTGTCCTCGTAAAGAACACTGAAGCTTTCTTT. It yields the protein CSVVVLVKNTEAFF. The variable domain in full, completed from reference TRBV29-1 and TRBJ1-1, reads SAVISQKPSRDICQRGTSLTIQCQVDSQVTMMFWYRQQPGQSLTLIATANQGSEATYESGFVIDKFPISRPNLTFSTLTVSNMSPEDSSIYLCSVVVLVKNTEAFFGQGTRLTVV.

The chain joins TRBV20-1 to TRBJ2-1, with 11 bases that match TRBD1. The CDR3 runs to 15 residues. Per germline, CDR1 DFQATT and CDR2 SNEGSKA (reference sequence). After removal of 3 bases from V and 3 bases from J, the junction contained 4 bases not matched to a gene. CDR3 bases: TGCAGTGCTAGTCGGGACAGGGGGATCTACAATGAGCAGTTCTTC. Protein sequence: CSASRDRGIYNEQFF.

In DNA, the CDR3 is TGTGCCAGCAGCCCCGGGACAGCCCCCTCGGGCGAGCAGTACTTC. It codes for CASSPGTAPSGEQYF. The V call is TRBV14, the J call TRBJ2-7, with 7 bases aligning to TRBD1. The CDR3 has 15 residues. Per the germline V gene, CDR1 is SGHDN and CDR2 is FVKESK. V was clipped by 4 bases and J by 6 bases; unmatched bases: 12. Full variable domain (rest looked up from reference TRBV14 and TRBJ2-7): EAGVTQFPSHSVIEKGQTVTLRCDPISGHDNLYWYRRVMGKEIKFLLHFVKESKQDESGMPNNRFLAERTGGTYSTLKVQPAELEDSGVYFCASSPGTAPSGEQYFGPGTRLTVT.

CDR3 region: CASSFGQGAYSPLHF. CDR3 sequence (DNA): TGTGCCAGCAGCTTCGGTCAAGGGGCATATTCACCCCTCCACTTT. This chain links TRBV7-9 with TRBJ1-6; the D gene is possibly TRBD1 (5 bases). CDR3 length: 15 amino acids. CDR1 is SEHNR and CDR2 is FQNEAQ in the germline V gene (reference sequence). V gave up 3 bases and J gave up 8 bases, with 14 bases separating them.

J is TRBJ2-1 and V is TRBV10-3; TRBD2 might be the D (5 bases). Germline V CDR1 and CDR2: ENHRY, SYGVKD. The CDR3 extends over 16 amino acids. Trimming removed 6 bases from V and 3 bases from J, with 18 bases in between. The CDR3 is CAIRDFPATDYNEQFF. Here the CDR3 DNA reads TGTGCCATCAGGGACTTTCCCGCTACAGACTACAATGAGCAGTTCTTC.

V usage is TRBV12-5 and J usage is TRBJ2-2; unclear D gene. CDR1 is LGHNT and CDR2 is FRNRAP in the germline V gene. This CDR3 contains 15 residues. V shed 0 bases and J shed 8 bases, with 13 bases lying between them. The CDR3 DNA reads as TGTGCTAGTGGTTTGGTTATTAACCGTCCGGGGGAGCTGTTTTTT. Translated: CASGLVINRPGELFF.

The V and J genes are TRBV5-1 and TRBJ1-5; 10 bases map to TRBD1. The germline V gene has CDR1 SGHRS and CDR2 YFSETQ. The CDR3 runs 15 residues. Losses at the gene ends were 4 bases for V and 6 bases for J; bases not matched to a gene: 7. CDR3 sequence: CASSMGTGEGQPQHF. CDR3 in DNA: TGCGCCAGCAGCATGGGGACAGGGGAGGGTCAGCCCCAGCATTTT. The entire variable domain, with the rest obtained from reference TRBV5-1 and TRBJ1-5, is as follows: KAGVTQTPRYLIKTRGQQVTLSCSPISGHRSVSWYQQTPGQGLQFLFEYFSETQRNKGNFPGRFSGRQFSNSRSEMNVSTLELGDSALYLCASSMGTGEGQPQHFGDGTRLSIL.

The DNA of the CDR3 is TGTGCCAGCAGTTTAGGTGGAGCTTCTAATCTGGGGTTTTACGAGCAGTACTTC. It encodes CASSLGGASNLGFYEQYF. The chain employs TRBV28 and TRBJ2-7; D uncertain. This CDR3 has 18 residues. Between the trimmed V and J ends, which lost 2 bases and 4 bases, there was a span of 24 bases. Germline loops: CDR1 MDHEN, CDR2 SYDVKM.

The chain has TRBV5-1 and TRBJ2-2, with a weak D call TRBD1 (6 bases). V was shortened by 0 bases and J by 6 bases, with 15 bases between the two germline ends. The CDR3 spans 16 residues. The germline CDR1 and CDR2 sequences are SGHRS and YFSETQ. The CDR3 protein is CASSLVGQGMPGELFF. The CDR3 region has the DNA TGCGCCAGCAGCTTGGTGGGCCAGGGGATGCCCGGGGAGCTGTTTTTT.

This rearrangement joins TRBV27 to TRBJ2-6; D call uncertain. Trimming cost V 7 bases and J 4 bases, with 17 bases left between them. This CDR3 has 16 residues. The germline V gene encodes CDR1 MNHEY and CDR2 SMNVEV (reference sequence). CDR3 sequence: CASMRLRVGGANVLTF. CDR3 coding DNA: TGTGCCAGCATGCGGCTTAGGGTAGGCGGGGCCAACGTCCTGACTTTC.

The chain has TRBV18 and TRBJ1-2; D uncertain. The CDR3 contains 12 residues. V was trimmed by 4 bases and J by 6 bases, leaving 9 bases between them. Germline CDR1 reads KGHSH; CDR2 reads LQKENI. CDR3 amino acids: CASSLYSDGYTF. As DNA, the CDR3 is TGTGCCAGCTCACTATACAGTGATGGCTACACCTTC.

As for this clone: The sample has other DNA sequences that encode this CDR3 too. CDR3 coding DNA: TGTGCCAGCTCACCACCGAGTTCGTACGAGCAGTACTTC. Translating it yields CASSPPSSYEQYF. The chain recombines TRBV18 with TRBJ2-7; the D is unclear. Trimming cost V 0 bases and J 4 bases, with 7 bases left between them. The germline V gene encodes CDR1 KGHSH and CDR2 LQKENI. This CDR3 spans 13 amino acids.

This clone was counted once. The rearrangement links TRBV5-1 to TRBJ2-3, with D perhaps TRBD1 (6 bases). Germline V gene sequence: CDR1 SGHRS, CDR2 YFSETQ. V shed 6 bases and J shed 4 bases, with 15 bases lying between them. The CDR3 runs to 14 residues. CDR3 in amino acids: CASTTEQGADTQYF. The CDR3 coding sequence is TGCGCCAGCACCACCGAACAGGGAGCAGATACGCAGTATTTT.

V usage is TRBV10-1 and J usage is TRBJ2-5, with 9 bases lining up with TRBD2. The CDR3 extends over 16 amino acids. CDR1 and CDR2 (germline): WNHNN, SYGVQD (reference sequence). After removal of 6 bases from V and 4 bases from J, the junction contained 12 bases not matched to a gene. CDR3 sequence reads: CASRAPIAGEGETQYF. CDR3 sequence (DNA): TGCGCCAGCAGAGCGCCCATAGCGGGAGAGGGAGAGACCCAGTACTTC.

V and J are TRBV6-2 or TRBV6-3 and TRBJ1-2, with TRBD1 matching over 10 bases. Trimming at V came to 4 bases and at J to 5 bases, leaving 7 bases not matched to a gene. The CDR3 runs 15 residues. Germline assignment: CDR1 MNHEY and CDR2 SVGEGT. The CDR3 protein is CASSSPGQGMYGYTF. The CDR3, as DNA: TGTGCCAGCAGTTCCCCGGGACAGGGGATGTATGGCTACACCTTC.

The chain couples TRBV5-1 to TRBJ2-3, with D maybe TRBD2 (5 bases). CDR1 is SGHRS and CDR2 is YFSETQ in the germline V gene. This CDR3 contains 14 residues. V dropped 3 bases and J dropped 2 bases, with 10 bases sitting between them. The CDR3 sequence: CASSWTSPTDTQYF. The CDR3 nucleotides are TGCGCCAGCAGCTGGACTTCTCCCACAGATACGCAGTATTTT.